This is a list of T cell receptor beta chains from one sample in a study of long-term antiretroviral therapy in people with HIV. Sequencing used immunoSEQ multiplex PCR; TCRdb keeps in-frame clones, though not all of them. The table records tens of thousands of clones, more than 90% of them present only once. Sample: unsorted PBMCs, taken 3.7 years after starting antiretroviral therapy. All receptors derive from a woman aged 50 to 65 with HIV. Each CDR3 is given without its conserved first and last residue. The size field is filled for only some rows; it gives once, few, many or a size class.

v_call: TRBV29-1; cdr3_length: 10; j_call: TRBJ2-1; clone_size: NA; cdr3_aa: ATGVVSNEQF
v_call: TRBV9; cdr3_length: 15; j_call: TRBJ2-5; clone_size: few; cdr3_aa: ASSVGPRGEYQETQY
v_call: TRBV7-9; cdr3_length: 13; j_call: TRBJ2-2; clone_size: NA; cdr3_aa: ASSLYGGYTGELF
v_call: TRBV19; cdr3_length: 11; j_call: TRBJ1-1; clone_size: NA; cdr3_aa: ASSISMNTEAF
v_call: TRBV5-1; cdr3_length: 12; j_call: TRBJ2-5; clone_size: NA; cdr3_aa: ASSLLEGQETQY
v_call: TRBV7-3; cdr3_length: 12; j_call: TRBJ1-3; clone_size: NA; cdr3_aa: ASSLGSSGNTIY
v_call: TRBV6-5; cdr3_length: 12; j_call: TRBJ1-2; clone_size: NA; cdr3_aa: ASTAGWQGGGYT
v_call: TRBV5-6; cdr3_length: 14; j_call: TRBJ2-3; clone_size: NA; cdr3_aa: ASSLVAARFTDTQY
v_call: TRBV27; cdr3_length: 13; j_call: TRBJ1-1; clone_size: NA; cdr3_aa: ASSLWGLGDTEAF
v_call: TRBV14; cdr3_length: 12; j_call: TRBJ2-2; clone_size: NA; cdr3_aa: ASSPRTNTGELF
v_call: TRBV5-1; cdr3_length: 12; j_call: TRBJ2-1; clone_size: NA; cdr3_aa: ASSLAGRGNEQF
v_call: TRBV5-1; cdr3_length: 14; j_call: TRBJ1-1; clone_size: NA; cdr3_aa: ASSPSVRLRVTEAF
v_call: TRBV11-3; cdr3_length: 12; j_call: TRBJ1-6; clone_size: NA; cdr3_aa: ASSFSPVGSPLH
v_call: TRBV25-1; cdr3_length: 10; j_call: TRBJ2-7; clone_size: NA; cdr3_aa: ARDYTGNEQY
v_call: TRBV2; cdr3_length: 12; j_call: TRBJ2-7; clone_size: NA; cdr3_aa: ASSLVGGPGEQY
v_call: TRBV19; cdr3_length: 14; j_call: TRBJ1-2; clone_size: NA; cdr3_aa: ASSRLMAGHHYGYT
v_call: TRBV9; cdr3_length: 12; j_call: TRBJ1-2; clone_size: NA; cdr3_aa: ASSGRLSNYGYT
v_call: TRBV9; cdr3_length: 10; j_call: TRBJ1-1; clone_size: NA; cdr3_aa: ASSDQDTEAF
v_call: TRBV5-8; cdr3_length: 18; j_call: TRBJ2-2; clone_size: NA; cdr3_aa: ASSSLTPPRSGGESGELF
v_call: TRBV7-2; cdr3_length: 12; j_call: TRBJ2-5; clone_size: NA; cdr3_aa: ASSIGQIQETQY
v_call: TRBV11-2; cdr3_length: 15; j_call: TRBJ1-2; clone_size: NA; cdr3_aa: ASSLVPPGTGRNGYT
v_call: TRBV7-9; cdr3_length: 14; j_call: TRBJ2-7; clone_size: NA; cdr3_aa: ASRPTGGLGSYEQY
v_call: TRBV7-9; cdr3_length: 13; j_call: TRBJ1-2; clone_size: NA; cdr3_aa: ASSLAGGTNYGYT
v_call: TRBV7-2; cdr3_length: 14; j_call: TRBJ2-2; clone_size: NA; cdr3_aa: ASSHHRDRWSGELF
v_call: TRBV29-1; cdr3_length: 11; j_call: TRBJ2-7; clone_size: once; cdr3_aa: SVYRVGSYEQY
v_call: TRBV5-4; cdr3_length: 14; j_call: TRBJ1-1; clone_size: once; cdr3_aa: ATIARSGSGGTEAF
v_call: TRBV30; cdr3_length: 14; j_call: TRBJ1-5; clone_size: NA; cdr3_aa: AWSVSLTGARQPQH
v_call: TRBV6-5; cdr3_length: 12; j_call: TRBJ1-1; clone_size: NA; cdr3_aa: ASSYGNRGTEAF
v_call: TRBV7-9; cdr3_length: 12; j_call: TRBJ1-1; clone_size: NA; cdr3_aa: ASSLALDVTEAF
v_call: TRBV11-2; cdr3_length: 14; j_call: TRBJ2-3; clone_size: NA; cdr3_aa: ASSLVAGGITDTQY
v_call: TRBV6-1; cdr3_length: 10; j_call: TRBJ1-3; clone_size: NA; cdr3_aa: ASSGLTDTIY
v_call: TRBV19; cdr3_length: 9; j_call: TRBJ1-1; clone_size: NA; cdr3_aa: ASNLNTEAF
v_call: TRBV29-1; cdr3_length: 11; j_call: TRBJ2-3; clone_size: NA; cdr3_aa: SAWGQSTDTQY
v_call: TRBV9; cdr3_length: 12; j_call: TRBJ2-2; clone_size: NA; cdr3_aa: ASSVRGAGGELF
v_call: TRBV7-2; cdr3_length: 12; j_call: TRBJ1-2; clone_size: once; cdr3_aa: ASSLVGKVPGYT
v_call: TRBV6-6; cdr3_length: 11; j_call: TRBJ2-1; clone_size: NA; cdr3_aa: ASRAGGDNEQF
v_call: TRBV5-1; cdr3_length: 14; j_call: TRBJ2-6; clone_size: NA; cdr3_aa: ASSLDGSSGANVLT
v_call: TRBV2; cdr3_length: 11; j_call: TRBJ1-1; clone_size: NA; cdr3_aa: ASSETGNTEAF
v_call: TRBV19; cdr3_length: 13; j_call: TRBJ2-7; clone_size: NA; cdr3_aa: ASRENVPGAYEQY
v_call: TRBV5-5; cdr3_length: 15; j_call: TRBJ2-2; clone_size: NA; cdr3_aa: ASSLPGDRGPTGELF
v_call: TRBV5-4; cdr3_length: 14; j_call: TRBJ2-6; clone_size: NA; cdr3_aa: ASSLARVAGANVLT
v_call: TRBV15; cdr3_length: 13; j_call: TRBJ1-2; clone_size: NA; cdr3_aa: ATSRERDPGYGYT
v_call: TRBV18; cdr3_length: 10; j_call: TRBJ2-3; clone_size: NA; cdr3_aa: ASSLMSDTQY
v_call: TRBV19; cdr3_length: 12; j_call: TRBJ2-5; clone_size: NA; cdr3_aa: ASSILSGGETQY
v_call: TRBV19; cdr3_length: 10; j_call: TRBJ1-5; clone_size: NA; cdr3_aa: ASSPGGQPQH
v_call: TRBV6-4; cdr3_length: 11; j_call: TRBJ2-1; clone_size: NA; cdr3_aa: ASSADRGDEQF
v_call: TRBV7-2; cdr3_length: 14; j_call: TRBJ2-1; clone_size: NA; cdr3_aa: ASSLAGGLSYNEQF
v_call: TRBV30; cdr3_length: 10; j_call: TRBJ1-2; clone_size: NA; cdr3_aa: AWSSGNYGYT
v_call: TRBV30; cdr3_length: 11; j_call: TRBJ1-2; clone_size: NA; cdr3_aa: AWRPPDSTGYT
v_call: TRBV12-5; cdr3_length: 13; j_call: TRBJ1-5; clone_size: NA; cdr3_aa: ASGPGGGGRQPQH
v_call: TRBV19; cdr3_length: 13; j_call: TRBJ1-1; clone_size: NA; cdr3_aa: ASSSSFQGRAEAF